This record covers a single TCR beta chain. The sample comes from a study of cytomegalovirus exposure and HLA in healthy donors. V dropped 5 bases and J dropped 1; count of bases not matched to a gene: 3. CDR1 and CDR2 from the germline V gene are MNHNY and SVGAGI (reference sequence). The CDR3 totals 15 residues. Sequencing used immunoSEQ multiplex PCR; TCRdb keeps in-frame clones, though not all of them. The sample has over 200,000 clones; around 90% are singletons. The sequence was collected from a woman between 18 and 29 years old in good health and CMV-seronegative. Material: PBMCs. V gene TRBV6-6 combines with J gene TRBJ2-1, with 9 bases matching TRBD1. CDR3 protein: CASSIGQGSYNEQFF. CDR3 coding DNA: TGTGCCAGCAGTATCGGACAGGGGTCCTACAATGAGCAGTTCTTC.